This T cell receptor (beta chain) emerged from a study of T cells in localized non-small cell lung cancer. Findings of the study overall: Longer overall survival was associated with a higher density of T cells in the blood. In uninvolved adjacent lung, T cell clonality reached its highest value, exceeding tumor.

Generated by immunoSEQ multiplex PCR, the TCRdb table keeps only in-frame clones and is missing some. The table includes about 34,000 clones, roughly 93% detected once. As concerns this clone: Its target is not known.

V was cut by 8 bases and J by 6 bases, with 14 bases left in between. This CDR3 contains 13 residues. Per germline, CDR1 MNHEY and CDR2 SVGAGI. The receptor was isolated from a female donor older than 55 with stage I lung adenocarcinoma. Sequencing used peripheral blood, obtained before any cancer treatment. J is TRBJ1-5 and V is TRBV6-5; TRBD1 might be the D (6 bases). The CDR3 DNA sequence: TGTGCCAGCGGACGGGGGGCATCTCAGCCCCAGCATTTT. Protein product: CASGRGASQPQHF.